This T cell receptor beta chain was identified in a study of blood T cell repertoires in COVID-19. In the study's own analysis: The authors estimated nucleated cell counts from reference gene primer amplification. Produced via immunoSEQ multiplex PCR; TCRdb's table is partial and in-frame only. V, J and clone size are those of that table, while D and trimming were read from the DNA. Among roughly 330,000 clones listed, over 75% were seen once. Looked up from germline, CDR1 is SGHNT and CDR2 is YYREEE (reference sequence). J was trimmed by 3 bases and V by 4 bases; bases with no gene match: 9. The CDR3 extends over 15 amino acids. The cohort comprised adults aged roughly 18 to 90 years residing in some 24 US areas. Participants' own reports of clinical history determined their cohort assignment. What the recovered Cohort 3 donors had was two negative PCRs, clearance, or symptom resolution.

The sample taken for sequencing was PBMCs or T cells enriched from blood (not recorded which). The source is a woman aged 25 to 45 who had recovered from COVID-19. J is TRBJ2-7 and V is TRBV5-4; 8 positions match TRBD1. CDR3 bases: TGTGCCAGCAGCCCCAGACAGGGGATTTACTACGAGCAGTACTTC. Protein: CASSPRQGIYYEQYF.